This T cell receptor beta chain was obtained from a study of blood T cell repertoires in COVID-19 (dated by TCRdb to the early 2020s). With respect to the entire study: Samples from collaborators originated in the United States, Italy and Spain and spanned both the acute and convalescent phases of COVID-19. The material from the prospective study consisted of cDNA or gDNA derived from T cells, B-cell-depleted T cells, or PBMCs. The dataset comprised deeply sampled blood TCRbeta repertoires from subjects exposed to, actively infected with, or recovered from COVID-19. The repertoires were released in a freely available public database meant as a resource for research on the immune response to SARS-CoV-2. Samples were obtained from the ongoing ImmuneRACE study (first 160 participants) and from roughly 1,300 subjects provided by 6 global collaborators. Nearly every sample came with metadata listing a de-identified subject ID, COVID-19 status, age in years and sex. Where available, HLA class I and class II types were obtained from metadata supplied by the sample provider rather than from assay-based typing.

Note on this clone: The clone's antigen remains unknown. No qualities accompany the bases; no much larger clone lies one base away.

Taken from cysteine to phenylalanine, the CDR3 has 16 residues. Only CDR3 DNA remains: 48 bases, in frame from the first base. Trimming takes 5 bases off V and 0 bases off J; junction bases not matched to a gene: 2. Per the germline V gene, SGHAT is the CDR1 and FQNNGV is the CDR2. The immunoSEQ Assay, a bias-controlled multiplex PCR, was used to amplify TCRbeta CDR3 regions from genomic DNA. The paper's data handling went like this. Nucleated cell counts per sample were estimated from amplification of reference gene primers within the assay. To quantify the absolute abundance of each unique TCRbeta CDR3 rearrangement, sequence reads were collapsed and filtered. For each sample, productive Simpson clonality was calculated as the square root of Simpson's diversity index over productive rearrangements. TCRdb stores this immuneACCESS table with in-frame sequences only. Part of the clones is absent; in the studies checked, under half of the shortfall reflects unresolved V genes, and no reason is known for the rest. V and J calls plus clone size are reproduced from that table; the DNA served to infer D and trimming. The sample table lists about 110,000 clones, about 87% of them with a count of one. The top ten hold about 6.8% of the sample.

The study at large found these results: How much clinical and demographic metadata was included differed by source and by participant, and the metadata was provided uncurated.

Collaborating institutions collected whole blood in K2EDTA tubes following their own protocols. For TCRbeta analysis, collaborators shipped samples as frozen whole blood, isolated PBMCs, or DNA extracted from either of those sample types. Recombination joined TRBV11-2 with TRBJ1-6; 9 bases in the junction line up with TRBD1. The origin of this receptor is a man aged 45-60 years with active or convalescent COVID-19. The sample consisted of peripheral blood. Read as DNA, the sequence is TGTGCCAGCAGCCGGGACAGGGTCTCCTATAATTCACCCCTCCACTTT. Translated, it gives CASSRDRVSYNSPLHF.